This TCR beta chain was found in a study of blood T cells in healthy people across ages. Broader study findings: The long-lived group displayed more naive CD4+ cells, plus higher diversity, than the aged donors did. Strong correlation was found linking TCR beta diversity to naive T cell percentage. Per million T cells, TCR beta diversity dropped about linearly as age rose.

The sample holds a few counts of this clonotype. Its specificity is unknown. Germline V CDR1 and CDR2: SGHTA, FQGNSA. The CDR3 sequence is 15 residues long. Combining a sample-barcoded 5' primer with a J-beta primer mix, a second PCR ran for 7 to 11 cycles. A 12-random-nucleotide template-switch adaptor tagged each cDNA molecule. MiXCR, run by TCRdb on the 5' RACE reads, gives a single entry per CDR3 protein. Seen here are more than 500,000 distinct CDR3 sequences, 27% observed once, and the top ten hold roughly 18%. The receptor was isolated from a woman in her 70s in good health. The sequenced sample was blood. The genes are TRBV7-2 and TRBJ2-5; D may be TRBD1 or TRBD2 (6 bases each). The DNA matches TRBJ2-1 better at its end, which makes the J call doubtful. Written as DNA, the CDR3 is TGTGCCAGCAGCTCGGGGGCAAGGGCCTACAATGAGCAGTTCTTC. Residues: CASSSGARAYNEQFF.